A single sample gave rise to the 19 T cell receptor beta chains below, sequenced in a study of PD-1 blockade in classical Hodgkin lymphoma. Time point defined: cycle 4 day 1 (C4D1), after less than 7 weeks of nivolumab. Following autologous stem cell transplantation, relapse occurred in every patient, and exposure to brentuximab vedotin varied. The data were produced by immunoSEQ multiplex PCR, yet TCRdb's version contains in-frame clones alone and is incomplete. Altogether 20,000 to 30,000 clones are present, roughly 80% being singletons, with the ten largest covering 5% to 7.5%. The sample here was peripheral blood mononuclear cells (PBMCs), taken before the fourth cycle of nivolumab. These receptors originate from a human donor with classical Hodgkin lymphoma.

This chain links TRBV5-6 with TRBJ1-2, with D possibly being TRBD1 (6 bases). CDR1 is SGHDT, CDR2 YYEEEE, per germline. The CDR3 consists of 15 residues. The V and J ends lost 0 bases and 1 base respectively, with 10 bases between them. In DNA form, the CDR3 reads TGTGCCAGCAGCTTGGACCCACAGGGTAACTATGGCTACACCTTC. It is translated as CASSLDPQGNYGYTF.

This clone was counted a single time. The rearrangement links TRBV28 to TRBJ1-2, with D possibly being TRBD1 (6 bases). The CDR3 covers 11 residues. Looked up from germline, CDR1 is MDHEN and CDR2 is SYDVKM. The V end was cut by 8 bases, the J end by 6 bases, with 10 bases between. As DNA, the CDR3 is TGTGCCAGCCACAACAGGGATGGCTACACCTTC. Protein product: CASHNRDGYTF.

V usage is TRBV7-6 and J usage is TRBJ1-6; D perhaps matches TRBD1 (6 bases). This CDR3 has 13 residues. Germline assignment: CDR1 SGHVS and CDR2 FNYEAQ. V gave up 2 bases and J gave up 8 bases, with 7 bases separating them. CDR3 sequence reads: CASSLRTDSPLHF. The CDR3 DNA is TGTGCCAGCAGCTTACGGACAGATTCACCCCTCCACTTT.

A few counts support this clone. The CDR3, as DNA: TGTGCCAGCAGTTTATCGATCGCCAGCCTCTATGGCTACACCTTC. It encodes CASSLSIASLYGYTF. The chain couples TRBV27 to TRBJ1-2; D is ambiguous. Germline CDR1 MNHEY, CDR2 SMNVEV (reference sequence). V lost 0 bases and J lost 4, with 12 bases in between. The CDR3 sequence is 15 residues long.

For the CDR3, the DNA is TGCGCCAGCAGCCTAAGGGAGGCTCCAAATTCACCCCTCCACTTT. It is translated as CASSLREAPNSPLHF. The chain has TRBV4-3 and TRBJ1-6; D is unclear. There are 15 residues in the CDR3. The germline V gene encodes CDR1 LGHNA and CDR2 YSLEER. Trimming cost V 4 bases and J 7 bases, with 14 bases left between them.

The rearrangement uses TRBV29-1 and TRBJ1-4, with TRBD1 identical over 7 bases. The V gene end was trimmed by 7 bases and the J gene end by 5 bases; junction bases not matched to a gene: 7. The CDR3 sequence is 13 residues long. CDR1 is SQVTM, CDR2 ANQGSEA, per germline. The CDR3 DNA reads TGCAGCGCCAGACAGGGAGGAAATGAAAAACTGTTTTTT. This translates into CSARQGGNEKLFF.

The chain carries TRBV28 and TRBJ1-1; weak D call: TRBD1 (5 bases). The CDR3 totals 13 residues. The V gene's germline CDR1 is MDHEN and CDR2 SYDVKM. V shed 4 bases and J shed 3 bases, with 9 bases lying between them. The CDR3 region is CASSWGSDTEAFF. For the CDR3, the DNA is TGTGCCAGCAGTTGGGGGAGTGACACTGAAGCTTTCTTT.

The DNA for the CDR3 is TGTGCCTGGAGGAGGTACGGAAACACTGAAGCTTTCTTT. Translating it yields CAWRRYGNTEAFF. The rearrangement uses TRBV30 and TRBJ1-1; D is unclear. Germline V gene lookup returns CDR1 GTSNPN and CDR2 SVGIG (reference sequence). This CDR3 spans 13 amino acids. V lost 3 bases, J lost 2 bases, and 10 bases lay in between.

This clone appeared a single time. The gene calls are TRBV6-5 and TRBJ1-5, with D uncertain. The CDR3 consists of 13 residues. The germline CDR1 and CDR2 sequences are MNHEY and SVGAGI. The V gene lost 8 bases and the J gene lost 0 bases, with 8 bases spanning the gap. The chain's CDR3 is CASSGTSNQPQHF. The CDR3 bases are TGTGCCAGCTCGGGCACTAGCAATCAGCCCCAGCATTTT.

The J gene is TRBJ2-1, the V gene TRBV30; TRBD2 matches at 10 bases. With V trimmed by 0 bases and J by 0 bases, 11 bases remained unmatched. CDR3 size: 19 residues. Germline V gene sequence: CDR1 GTSNPN, CDR2 SVGIG (reference sequence). As DNA, the CDR3 is TGTGCCTGGAGTGTCCCGAGCGGGGGGGCAACCCCCTCCTACAATGAGCAGTTCTTC. Translating it yields CAWSVPSGGATPSYNEQFF.

The chain links TRBV28 to TRBJ2-3, with TRBD2 matching 9 bases. J was trimmed by 0 bases and V by 8 bases; bases with no gene match: 3. Germline V gives CDR1 MDHEN, CDR2 SYDVKM. The CDR3 runs to 14 residues. The CDR3 protein is CASRSGSSTDTQYF. The CDR3 DNA reads as TGTGCCAGCCGTAGCGGGAGTAGCACAGATACGCAGTATTTT. Using reference TRBV28 and TRBJ2-3 for the parts outside the CDR3, the full variable domain is DVKVTQSSRYLVKRTGEKVFLECVQDMDHENMFWYRQDPGLGLRLIYFSYDVKMKEKGDIPEGYSVSREKKERFSLILESASTNQTSMYLCASRSGSSTDTQYFGPGTRLTVL.

The chain employs TRBV7-9 and TRBJ1-4; 11 nucleotides align to TRBD1. Per the germline V gene, CDR1 is SEHNR and CDR2 is FQNEAQ (reference sequence). V was clipped by 5 bases and J by 8 bases; unmatched bases: 4. This CDR3 is 14 amino acids long. For the CDR3, the DNA is TGTGCCAGCAGCCCGGACAGGGGGCACGAAAAACTGTTTTTT. Protein: CASSPDRGHEKLFF.

The table lists this clone with a count of one. The J gene is TRBJ1-2, the V gene TRBV7-8; D is undetermined. V lost 1 base and J 4 bases, leaving 13 bases between the germline ends. The CDR3 totals 15 residues. Germline loops: CDR1 SGHVS, CDR2 FQNEAQ. The DNA of the CDR3 is TGTGCCAGCAGCTTAGTTGTTGGTAAAGTCTATGGCTACACCTTC. This codes for CASSLVVGKVYGYTF. The complete variable domain, with remaining parts taken from reference TRBV7-8 and TRBJ1-2, reads GAGVSQSPRYKVAKRGQDVALRCDPISGHVSLFWYQQALGQGPEFLTYFQNEAQLDKSGLPSDRFFAERPEGSVSTLKIQRTQQEDSAVYLCASSLVVGKVYGYTFGSGTRLTVV.

The CDR3 loop reads CASTYRLDGYTF. The CDR3 DNA is TGTGCCAGTACCTACAGGTTAGATGGCTACACCTTC. This chain uses TRBV7-9 with TRBJ1-2, with D maybe TRBD1 (5 bases). Per germline, CDR1 SEHNR and CDR2 FQNEAQ (reference sequence). The length of the CDR3 is 12 residues. V gave up 9 bases and J gave up 6 bases, with 14 bases separating them.

The chain combines TRBV4-2 with TRBJ2-3; TRBD1 matches at 9 bases. The CDR3 runs 14 residues. Germline CDR1 is LGHNA and CDR2 is YNFKEQ. V lost 2 bases to trimming and J lost 4 bases; unmatched junction nucleotides: 1. Written as DNA, the CDR3 is TGTGCCAGCAGCCAACGGACAGGGGCAGATACGCAGTATTTT. Its protein is CASSQRTGADTQYF.

The gene calls are TRBV4-3 and TRBJ2-7; D is perhaps TRBD1 or TRBD2 (5 bases each). The CDR3 spans 14 residues. CDR1 LGHNA and CDR2 YSLEER come from the germline V gene. Trimming pared 3 bases from V and 3 bases from J, leaving 12 bases between. The DNA of the CDR3 is TGCGCCAGCAGCCACCAAGGGACGGGCTACGAGCAGTACTTC. Translated: CASSHQGTGYEQYF.

Only a few counts were recorded for this clone. The chain carries TRBV28 and TRBJ2-5; weak D call: TRBD1 (6 bases). The CDR3 covers 13 residues. V lost 4 bases to trimming and J lost 9 bases, with 15 bases between them. In germline, CDR1 is MDHEN, CDR2 SYDVKM. CDR3 DNA: TGTGCCAGCAGTTCCTCCACACAGGGCCCCCAGTACTTC. This gives the protein CASSSSTQGPQYF.

The CDR3, as DNA: TGTGCCAGCAGTTACTGGGACACCGGGGAGCTGTTTTTT. Translating gives CASSYWDTGELFF. The chain carries TRBV6-5 and TRBJ2-2; D call uncertain. The CDR3 has 13 amino acids. In germline, CDR1 is MNHEY, CDR2 SVGAGI. V gave up 1 base and J gave up 3 bases, with 3 bases separating them.

The J gene is TRBJ1-4, the V gene TRBV28; weak D call: TRBD1 (6 bases). Trimming shortened V by 2 bases and J by 8 bases, and 18 bases separated the two germline ends. This CDR3 has 16 residues. CDR1 is MDHEN, CDR2 SYDVKM, per germline. CDR3 sequence reads: CASSLRLRQAGEKLFF. CDR3 nucleotides: TGTGCCAGCAGTTTACGGTTACGACAGGCCGGAGAAAAACTGTTTTTT. Filled out from reference TRBV28 and TRBJ1-4, the complete variable domain reads DVKVTQSSRYLVKRTGEKVFLECVQDMDHENMFWYRQDPGLGLRLIYFSYDVKMKEKGDIPEGYSVSREKKERFSLILESASTNQTSMYLCASSLRLRQAGEKLFFGSGTQLSVL.